The 15 T cell receptor beta chains below all came from one sample that was sequenced in a study of Ad26.COV2.S vaccination and SARS-CoV-2 variants. Treatment specified: over 15 received Ad26.COV2.S at low or high dose, single or two shots; roughly five received placebo; per-sample allocation not given. Sampling took place 63 days after the first vaccine or placebo injection. The method was immunoSEQ multiplex PCR; TCRdb's version includes in-frame clones alone and lacks a portion of them. Among hundreds of thousands of clones, roughly nine tenths were seen once, and the ten largest hold around 1.4%. The material sequenced was peripheral blood, taken in a trial of Ad26.COV2.S vaccine versus placebo. The receptors here all came from a person between 18 and 65 years old who received the Ad26.COV2.S COVID-19 vaccine or a placebo.

The chain joins TRBV6-1 to TRBJ2-1; the D call may be TRBD1 or TRBD2 (5 bases each). Germline loops: CDR1 MNHNS, CDR2 SASEGT. The CDR3 is 14 amino acids. V lost 0 bases to trimming and J lost 5 bases, with 8 bases between them. CDR3 sequence: CASSEAPGHNEQFF. DNA for the CDR3: TGTGCCAGCAGTGAAGCCCCGGGGCACAATGAGCAGTTCTTC.

V and J are TRBV4-1 and TRBJ2-7; no reliable D call. Trimming cost V 1 base and J 4 bases, with 8 bases left between them. The CDR3 sequence is 13 residues long. Germline V gives CDR1 MGHRA, CDR2 YSYEKL. This CDR3 is CASSQANSYEQYF. For the CDR3, the DNA is TGCGCCAGCAGCCAAGCGAATTCTTACGAGCAGTACTTC.

The sample holds one count of this clone. The same CDR3 can be traced to other DNA sequences in this sample. The V gene is TRBV7-2, the J gene TRBJ2-2; 9 bases fit TRBD2. This CDR3 contains 15 residues. V was clipped by 1 base and J by 7 bases; unmatched bases: 4. Germline CDR1 reads SGHTA; CDR2 reads FQGNSA. The CDR3 DNA sequence: TGTGCCAGCAGCTTAGGGCTAGCGGGAAGCGGGGAGCTGTTTTTT. It translates to CASSLGLAGSGELFF.

With regard to this clone: This sample also contains other DNA sequences that code for the same CDR3. This sequence joins TRBV14 and TRBJ1-2; no firm D call. From germline, CDR1 is SGHDN and CDR2 FVKESK. The CDR3 is 12 residues long. With 0 bases removed from V and 6 bases from J, the gap between germline ends came to 5 bases. This CDR3 reads CASSQDRHGYTF. The DNA for the CDR3 is TGTGCCAGCAGCCAAGACAGACATGGCTACACCTTC.

This clone was detected only once. The J gene is TRBJ1-2, the V gene TRBV6-5, with D maybe TRBD1 (5 bases). The germline CDR1 and CDR2 sequences are MNHEY and SVGAGI. Trimming left V 6 bases short and J 6 bases short, with 20 bases between. The CDR3 sequence is 15 residues long. CDR3 loop: CASRRNPGPQHGYTF. The DNA of the CDR3 is TGTGCCAGCAGGCGAAATCCGGGACCACAACATGGCTACACCTTC.

This clone was counted between two and nine times. This chain uses TRBV18 with TRBJ2-6; 9 bases map to TRBD1. V gave up 3 bases and J gave up 4 bases; unmatched junction bases: 10. CDR1 KGHSH and CDR2 LQKENI come from the germline V gene. CDR3 length: 18 residues. The CDR3 is CASSPSTGGGVGANVLTF. The CDR3 region has the DNA TGTGCCAGCTCACCCTCGACAGGGGGAGGCGTAGGGGCCAACGTCCTGACTTTC.

The V gene is TRBV9, the J gene TRBJ2-5; no clear D. Germline lookup yields CDR1 SGDLS and CDR2 YYNGEE. The V and J ends lost 0 bases and 2 bases respectively, with 8 bases between them. This CDR3 is built from 14 residues. The CDR3 reads CASSVGGQQETQYF. DNA for the CDR3: TGTGCCAGCAGCGTAGGAGGCCAGCAAGAGACCCAGTACTTC.

For this clone: Other DNA sequences in this specimen translate into the identical CDR3. The chain recombines TRBV19 with TRBJ2-2; D remains unclear. The CDR3 covers 13 residues. Germline assignment: CDR1 LNHDA and CDR2 SQIVND (reference sequence). Trimming took 6 bases from V and 0 from J, leaving 5 bases between them. The CDR3 sequence is CASRETNTGELFF. The CDR3 DNA reads as TGTGCCAGTAGGGAAACGAACACCGGGGAGCTGTTTTTT.

The sample holds one count of this clone. Germline is not matched at one junction end, which may reflect a read error. This rearrangement joins TRBV29-1 to TRBJ1-2; D is perhaps TRBD1 (6 bases). The germline CDR1 and CDR2 sequences are SQVTM and ANQGSEA. The CDR3 length is 14 residues. CDR3 region: CSAENSGANYGYTF. CDR3 sequence (DNA): TGCAGCGCTGAAAACTCAGGGGCTAACTATGGCTACACCTTC.

The V and J genes are TRBV30 and TRBJ1-4; TRBD1 matches at 9 bases. The CDR3 is made up of 16 amino acids. CDR1 GTSNPN and CDR2 SVGIG come from the germline V gene (reference sequence). Trimming removed 1 base from V and 3 bases from J; junction bases left unmatched: 6. The CDR3 loop reads CAWSDNRGLANEKLFF. As DNA, the CDR3 is TGTGCCTGGAGTGACAACAGGGGGCTTGCTAATGAAAAACTGTTTTTT.

The chain joins TRBV6-5 to TRBJ2-7, with D possibly being TRBD2 (6 bases). Germline CDR1 and CDR2: MNHEY and SVGAGI. V was trimmed by 4 bases and J by 2 bases, leaving 15 bases between them. This CDR3 has 15 residues. CDR3 loop: CASSFSVLAPYEQYF. CDR3 coding DNA: TGTGCCAGCAGTTTCTCCGTACTAGCCCCCTACGAGCAGTACTTC.

Written as DNA, the CDR3 is TGTGCCAGCAGCTTGACTTTATCCAATGAGCAGTTCTTC. It encodes CASSLTLSNEQFF. The V call is TRBV5-4, the J call TRBJ2-1; no definite D call. V lost 1 base, J lost 6 bases, and 8 bases lay in between. The CDR3 length is 13 residues. Germline CDR1 and CDR2: SGHNT and YYREEE (reference sequence).

The chain links TRBV21-1 to TRBJ1-1. TRBV21-1 is listed as a pseudogene. CDR3 size: 15 residues. CDR3 loop: CASSKELGGHTEAFF. The CDR3 nucleotides are TGTGCCAGCAGCAAAGAGTTAGGGGGGCACACTGAAGCTTTCTTT.

This clone was seen just once. This chain connects TRBV6-6 to TRBJ1-1; possible D gene TRBD1, 5 bases. CDR3 length: 14 amino acids. The ends were cut back, 2 bases at V and 0 bases at J, with 7 bases in the middle. CDR1 is MNHNY and CDR2 is SVGAGI in the germline V gene (reference sequence). The CDR3 coding sequence is TGTGCCAGCAGTTACGGGGGAATGAACACTGAAGCTTTCTTT. Translating it yields CASSYGGMNTEAFF.

This chain connects TRBV6-2 or TRBV6-3 to TRBJ1-1, with D possibly matching TRBD1 (5 bases). The length of the CDR3 is 17 residues. The germline gives CDR1 MNHEY, CDR2 SVGEGT. The V end lost 0 bases, the J end lost 1 base, and 15 bases lay between the germline ends. The CDR3 here is CASSYSNLGLPNTEAFF. In DNA, the CDR3 is TGTGCCAGCAGTTACTCGAATTTGGGACTTCCGAACACTGAAGCTTTCTTT.